The T cell receptor (beta chain) under discussion was sequenced for a study of T-cell memory formation after mild COVID-19. The study's findings and limits: In pre-infection memory, a portion of responding clones appeared, which suggested that cross-reactive memory joined. Contracting clones from day 15 to 85 showed balanced CD4/CD8; later expanders favored CD4+.

TCRdb re-called the 5' RACE reads through MiXCR, storing one row per CDR3 protein. Seen here are around 250,000 distinct CDR3 sequences, 15% to 17% observed once, and the top ten hold around 2.2%. The table lists this clonotype with a few counts. The antigen is unknown. Sequenced material: PBMCs or a T cell subset sorted from them (not recorded which). This receptor was identified in an adult woman who had mild COVID-19 (a few samples of this study predate the infection). Cell type and time point are not known.

The CDR3 loop reads CASSQLAENTEAFF. Here the CDR3 DNA reads TGTGCCAGCAGCCAGCTCGCAGAGAACACTGAAGCTTTCTTT. The chain couples TRBV12-3 or TRBV12-4 to TRBJ1-1, with unresolved D. V shed 6 bases and J shed 1 base, with 12 bases lying between them. The CDR3 consists of 14 residues.